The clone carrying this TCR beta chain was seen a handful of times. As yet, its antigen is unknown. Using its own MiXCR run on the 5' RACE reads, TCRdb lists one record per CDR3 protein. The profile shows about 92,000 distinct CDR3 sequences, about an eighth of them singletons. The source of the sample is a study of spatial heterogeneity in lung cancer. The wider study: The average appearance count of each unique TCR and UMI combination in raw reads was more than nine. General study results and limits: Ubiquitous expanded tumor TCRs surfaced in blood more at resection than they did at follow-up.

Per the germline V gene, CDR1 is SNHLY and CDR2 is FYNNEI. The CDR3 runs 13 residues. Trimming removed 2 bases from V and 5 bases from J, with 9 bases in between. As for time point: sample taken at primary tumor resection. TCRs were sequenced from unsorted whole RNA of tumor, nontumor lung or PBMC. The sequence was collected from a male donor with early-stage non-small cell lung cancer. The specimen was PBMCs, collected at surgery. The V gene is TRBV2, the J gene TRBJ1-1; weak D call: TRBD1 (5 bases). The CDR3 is CASSEMGVTEAFF. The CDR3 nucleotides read TGTGCCAGCAGTGAAATGGGGGTGACTGAAGCTTTCTTT.